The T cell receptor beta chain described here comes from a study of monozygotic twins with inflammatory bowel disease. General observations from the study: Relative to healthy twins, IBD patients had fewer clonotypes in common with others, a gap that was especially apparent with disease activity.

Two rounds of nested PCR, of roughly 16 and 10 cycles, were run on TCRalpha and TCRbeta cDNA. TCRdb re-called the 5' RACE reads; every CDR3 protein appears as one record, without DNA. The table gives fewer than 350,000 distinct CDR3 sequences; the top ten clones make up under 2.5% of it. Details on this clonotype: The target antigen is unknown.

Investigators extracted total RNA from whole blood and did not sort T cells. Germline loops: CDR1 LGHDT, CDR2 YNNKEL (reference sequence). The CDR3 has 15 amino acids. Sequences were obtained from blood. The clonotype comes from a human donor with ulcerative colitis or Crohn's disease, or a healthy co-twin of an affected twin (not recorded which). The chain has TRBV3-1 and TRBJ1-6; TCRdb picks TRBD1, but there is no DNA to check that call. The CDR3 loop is CASSQETGPHSPLHF.